A single sample gave rise to the 26 T cell receptor beta chains below, sequenced in a study of cytomegalovirus exposure and HLA in healthy donors. PCR used 60 Vbeta primers and 13 Jbeta primers. Data came from immunoSEQ multiplex PCR; TCRdb stores just in-frame clones and leaves some out. The sample lists 150,000 to 200,000 clones; about 82% were seen once. Sequencing was done on a sample of PBMCs. The receptors shown here come from a male donor in good health and CMV-seronegative.

V gene TRBV2 combines with J gene TRBJ1-2; TRBD1 agrees at 7 bases. CDR1 is SNHLY and CDR2 is FYNNEI in the germline V gene. The CDR3 totals 16 residues. V was pared by 6 bases and J by 5 bases, with 15 bases of the junction left unmatched. CDR3 loop: CASSQTQGGAGYGYTF. DNA for the CDR3: TGTGCCAGCAGCCAAACTCAAGGGGGCGCAGGGTATGGCTACACCTTC.

V gene TRBV7-2 combines with J gene TRBJ2-7, with 7 bases aligning to TRBD2. Germline assignment: CDR1 SGHTA and CDR2 FQGNSA. The CDR3 is made up of 14 amino acids. Trimming removed 0 bases from V and 12 bases from J; junction bases left unmatched: 11. The CDR3 DNA is TGTGCCAGCAGCTTAGCGGCGGGGGTCTATGGGTGGTACTTC. It specifies CASSLAAGVYGWYF.

For this clone: Other DNA sequences in this sample translate to the same CDR3. The CDR3 sequence is CASSLGRGNTEAFF. CDR3 DNA sequence: TGCGCCAGCAGCTTGGGACGGGGGAACACTGAAGCTTTCTTT. The chain couples TRBV5-1 to TRBJ1-1; D is uncertain. The V gene's germline CDR1 is SGHRS and CDR2 YFSETQ. This CDR3 region has 14 residues. The V and J ends lost 0 bases and 1 base respectively, with 7 bases between them. Full variable domain (outside the CDR3, taken from reference TRBV5-1 and TRBJ1-1): KAGVTQTPRYLIKTRGQQVTLSCSPISGHRSVSWYQQTPGQGLQFLFEYFSETQRNKGNFPGRFSGRQFSNSRSEMNVSTLELGDSALYLCASSLGRGNTEAFFGQGTRLTVV.

The chain uses TRBV6-6 and TRBJ1-2; TRBD1 agrees at 8 bases. V trimming: 2 bases; J trimming: 6 bases; junction bases outside the gene matches: 8. Germline V lookup: CDR1 MNHNY, CDR2 SVGAGI (reference sequence). The CDR3 totals 15 residues. The CDR3 DNA follows: TGTGCCAGCAGTTACGCCCCAGGGGGCGCCGATGGCTACACCTTC. Translation: CASSYAPGGADGYTF.

V gene TRBV6-1 combines with J gene TRBJ2-3; D gene ambiguous. The germline V gene has CDR1 MNHNS and CDR2 SASEGT. V was clipped by 5 bases and J by 6 bases, with 12 bases between them. The CDR3 spans 13 residues. CDR3 in amino acids: CASSPGPSDTQYF. The CDR3 coding sequence is TGTGCCAGCAGTCCTGGGCCCTCGGATACGCAGTATTTT.

The chain carries TRBV29-1 and TRBJ2-5; 8 bases align to TRBD2. Gene TRBJ2-7 matches the end of the DNA better, so the J call may be wrong. Germline V lookup: CDR1 SQVTM, CDR2 ANQGSEA. This CDR3 is built from 15 residues. The CDR3, as DNA: TGCAGCGTTGAATTACGGGAGGGCCTTTCCTACGAGCAGTACTTC. Amino acid sequence: CSVELREGLSYEQYF.

This sequence joins TRBV5-4 and TRBJ2-5; 7 nucleotides match TRBD2. V gave up 4 bases and J gave up 1 base; unmatched junction bases: 7. The CDR3 totals 15 residues. In germline, CDR1 is SGHNT, CDR2 YYREEE (reference sequence). The DNA for the CDR3 is TGTGCCAGCAGCGACGGGAGGCAGTCCCAAGAGACCCAGTACTTC. Residues: CASSDGRQSQETQYF.

This sequence joins TRBV5-1 and TRBJ2-1; 11 bases fit TRBD2. The CDR3 runs 21 residues. Per the germline V gene, CDR1 is SGHRS and CDR2 is YFSETQ. After removal of 1 base from V and 0 bases from J, the junction contained 15 bases not matched to a gene. Here the CDR3 DNA reads TGCGCCAGCAGCTTGAAGGGATCAGGGGGACTAGCGGACCTCTCCTACAATGAGCAGTTCTTC. This codes for CASSLKGSGGLADLSYNEQFF.

V is TRBV7-2 and J is TRBJ1-2, with D tentatively TRBD1 (5 bases). V shed 0 bases and J shed 8 bases, with 16 bases lying between them. CDR3 length: 15 amino acids. Per germline, CDR1 SGHTA and CDR2 FQGNSA. This chain's CDR3 is CASSLAWGVWGGYTF. For the CDR3, the DNA is TGTGCCAGCAGCTTAGCCTGGGGGGTGTGGGGGGGCTACACCTTC.

The V call is TRBV19, the J call TRBJ1-3, with D possibly TRBD1 on 6 matching bases. From germline, CDR1 is LNHDA and CDR2 SQIVND (reference sequence). The CDR3 sequence is 16 residues long. The germline V and J ends were trimmed by 3 bases and 0 bases, with 12 bases remaining between them. DNA of the CDR3: TGTGCCAGTAGTATGAGGGGACATCTCTCTGGAAACACCATATATTTT. Translation gives CASSMRGHLSGNTIYF.

As regards this clone: Within the sample, other DNA sequences also encode this same CDR3. The rearrangement uses TRBV27 and TRBJ1-1, with TRBD1 as a possible D gene (6 bases). Germline CDR1 MNHEY, CDR2 SMNVEV (reference sequence). This CDR3 region has 14 residues. V was clipped by 3 bases and J by 1 base, with 9 bases between them. The chain's CDR3 is CASSFRGGNTEAFF. As DNA, the CDR3 is TGTGCCAGCAGTTTTAGGGGGGGGAACACTGAAGCTTTCTTT.

In its sample, this clone was seen a few times. This chain links TRBV28 with TRBJ2-3; possible D gene TRBD2, 5 bases. Germline V lookup: CDR1 MDHEN, CDR2 SYDVKM. The germline V and J ends were trimmed by 7 bases and 10 bases, with 15 bases remaining between them. This CDR3 contains 12 residues. CDR3 protein: CASTTGLRAQYF. In nucleotides, the CDR3 is TGTGCCAGCACCACCGGCCTGAGGGCGCAGTATTTT.

This clone was seen more than once but under ten times. At one end, the junction sequence differs from germline, possibly due to a read error. CDR3 DNA sequence: TGCGCCAGCAGCCAAGATTCTGCCCCCTACTACGAGCAGTACTTC. Translated: CASSQDSAPYYEQYF. The V and J genes are TRBV7-9 and TRBJ2-7; D is unclear. This CDR3 region has 15 residues. The germline V gene encodes CDR1 SEHNR and CDR2 FQNEAQ (reference sequence).

V gene TRBV7-9 combines with J gene TRBJ2-5, with 10 bases that match TRBD1. The CDR3 consists of 15 residues. Germline V gene lookup returns CDR1 SEHNR and CDR2 FQNEAQ (reference sequence). V lost 5 bases to trimming and J lost 1 base; unmatched junction nucleotides: 4. The CDR3 coding sequence is TGTGCCAGCAGCGACGACAGGGGGCCCCAAGAGACCCAGTACTTC. It is translated as CASSDDRGPQETQYF.

The genes are TRBV30 and TRBJ2-3, with D possibly being TRBD2 (5 bases). V lost 3 bases to trimming and J lost 1 base, with 14 bases between them. This CDR3 region has 15 residues. Germline loops: CDR1 GTSNPN, CDR2 SVGIG (reference sequence). CDR3: CAWSVPAGGTDTQYF. The CDR3 DNA reads as TGTGCCTGGAGCGTCCCGGCCGGGGGCACAGATACGCAGTATTTT. Drawing the rest from reference TRBV30 and TRBJ2-3, the complete variable domain is SQTIHQWPATLVQPVGSPLSLECTVEGTSNPNLYWYRQAAGRGLQLLFYSVGIGQISSEVPQNLSASRPQDRQFILSSKKLLLSDSGFYLCAWSVPAGGTDTQYFGPGTRLTVL.

The chain links TRBV2 to TRBJ1-2, with D tentatively TRBD1 (6 bases). This CDR3 spans 12 amino acids. Trimming stripped 5 bases from V and 6 bases from J, with 10 bases between. Germline V lookup: CDR1 SNHLY, CDR2 FYNNEI. CDR3 in amino acids: CASSYRDDGYTF. CDR3 DNA sequence: TGTGCCAGCAGTTACAGGGACGATGGCTACACCTTC.

The gene calls are TRBV30 and TRBJ1-3; no firm D call. Germline-derived CDR1 and CDR2 are GTSNPN and SVGIG (reference sequence). V was clipped by 3 bases and J by 6 bases, with 12 bases between them. This CDR3 is 13 amino acids long. CDR3 nucleotide sequence: TGTGCCTGGAGACTAGGGTTGGAAAACACCATATATTTT. It is translated as CAWRLGLENTIYF.

V is TRBV6-1 and J is TRBJ2-7; unclear D gene. Germline loops: CDR1 MNHNS, CDR2 SASEGT. The CDR3 has 14 amino acids. V dropped 5 bases and J dropped 1 base, with 12 bases sitting between them. The CDR3 here is CASSRGSSSYEQYF. CDR3 nucleotide sequence: TGTGCCAGCAGTCGAGGTAGCTCTTCCTACGAGCAGTACTTC.

The V gene is TRBV4-3, the J gene TRBJ2-7, with D possibly TRBD1 on 6 matching bases. This CDR3 has 16 residues. V lost 2 bases and J 4 bases, leaving 18 bases between the germline ends. The germline V gene encodes CDR1 LGHNA and CDR2 YSLEER. CDR3 residues: CASSQSLVTGIYEQYF. DNA for the CDR3: TGCGCCAGCAGCCAATCCCTTGTGACAGGCATTTACGAGCAGTACTTC.

The table lists this clone with a count of one. This chain links TRBV19 with TRBJ1-5; D possibly corresponds to TRBD1 (6 bases). V was shortened by 7 bases and J by 1 base, with 20 bases between the two germline ends. CDR1 LNHDA and CDR2 SQIVND come from the germline V gene (reference sequence). This CDR3 has 17 residues. The CDR3 here is CASMGFEGGESNQPQHF. The CDR3 DNA is TGTGCCAGTATGGGCTTTGAAGGGGGTGAGAGCAATCAGCCCCAGCATTTT.

This chain links TRBV2 with TRBJ2-2; possibly TRBD1 for D (6 bases). Trimming cost V 2 bases and J 4 bases, with 14 bases left between them. The CDR3 is made up of 16 amino acids. Germline assignment: CDR1 SNHLY and CDR2 FYNNEI. The CDR3 DNA follows: TGTGCCAGCAGTGAATATCCCGGACAGAGCACCGGGGAGCTGTTTTTT. The encoded protein is CASSEYPGQSTGELFF.

J is TRBJ1-1 and V is TRBV10-3, with 7 bases matching TRBD1. CDR1 is ENHRY, CDR2 SYGVKD, per germline. The CDR3 is 15 residues long. J lost 1 base, V lost 4 bases, and 6 bases had no gene match. The CDR3 is CAISGPTGTNTEAFF. The CDR3 DNA is TGTGCCATCAGTGGCCCGACAGGGACGAACACTGAAGCTTTCTTT.

This chain uses TRBV6-5 with TRBJ2-3; 8 bases map to TRBD2. CDR1 and CDR2 from the germline V gene are MNHEY and SVGAGI. J gave up 4 bases and V 6 bases, and 6 bases lay outside the gene matches. This CDR3 has 14 residues. As DNA, the CDR3 is TGTGCCAGCAGGATCCGGGGGGGGGCAGATACGCAGTATTTT. Residues: CASRIRGGADTQYF.

This clone was seen only a few times. The V and J genes are TRBV10-3 and TRBJ2-5, with 12 bases matching TRBD2. In germline, CDR1 is ENHRY, CDR2 SYGVKD. The CDR3 runs 18 residues. V lost 5 bases, J lost 2 bases, and 12 bases stayed unmatched. The CDR3: CAISKTGTSGSTQETQYF. Here the CDR3 DNA reads TGTGCCATCAGTAAAACTGGGACTAGCGGGTCCACGCAAGAGACCCAGTACTTC.

This chain uses TRBV13 with TRBJ1-3; D is unclear. This CDR3 has 16 amino acids. Germline CDR1 and CDR2: PRHDT and FYEKMQ (reference sequence). V was cut by 0 bases and J by 4 bases, with 13 bases left in between. CDR3 sequence: CASSLGGGTLGNTIYF. The CDR3 bases are TGTGCCAGCAGCTTAGGCGGAGGAACATTGGGAAACACCATATATTTT.

The chain joins TRBV6-4 to TRBJ1-2; no firm D call. The CDR3 is 13 amino acids. CDR1 and CDR2 (germline): MRHNA, SNTAGT. Trimming left V 2 bases short and J 7 bases short, with 11 bases between. The CDR3 region has the DNA TGTGCCAGCAGTGACCCCTCGAGTGTTGGCTACACCTTC. This sequence encodes CASSDPSSVGYTF.